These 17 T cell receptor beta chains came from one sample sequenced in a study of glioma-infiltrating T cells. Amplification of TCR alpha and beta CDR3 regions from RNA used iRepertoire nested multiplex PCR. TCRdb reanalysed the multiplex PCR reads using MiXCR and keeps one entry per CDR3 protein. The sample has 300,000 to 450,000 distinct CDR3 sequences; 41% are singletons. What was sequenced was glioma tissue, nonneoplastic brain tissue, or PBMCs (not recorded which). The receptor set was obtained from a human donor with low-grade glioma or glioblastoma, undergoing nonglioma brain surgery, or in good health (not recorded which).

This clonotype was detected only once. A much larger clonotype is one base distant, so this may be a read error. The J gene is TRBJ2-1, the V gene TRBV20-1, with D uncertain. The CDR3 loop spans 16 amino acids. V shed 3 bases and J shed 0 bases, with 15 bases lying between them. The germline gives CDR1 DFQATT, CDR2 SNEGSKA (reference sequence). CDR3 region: CSASHLRSSSYNEQFF. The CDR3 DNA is TGCAGTGCTAGTCACCTCCGCTCCTCCTCCTACAATGAGCAGTTCTTC.

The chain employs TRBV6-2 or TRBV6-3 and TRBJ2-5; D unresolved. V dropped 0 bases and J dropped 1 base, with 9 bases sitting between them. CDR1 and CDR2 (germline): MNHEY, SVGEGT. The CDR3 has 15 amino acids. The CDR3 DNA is TGTGCCAGCAGTTACTCGTACAGTGCCCAAGAGACCCAGTACTTC. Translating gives CASSYSYSAQETQYF.

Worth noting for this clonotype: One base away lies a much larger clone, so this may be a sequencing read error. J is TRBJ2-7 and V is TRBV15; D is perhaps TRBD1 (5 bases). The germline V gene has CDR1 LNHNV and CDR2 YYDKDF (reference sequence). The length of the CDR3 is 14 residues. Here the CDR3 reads CPTQQGKRSQEQYF. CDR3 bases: TGTCCCACCCAGCAGGGAAAAAGGAGTCAGGAGCAGTACTTC. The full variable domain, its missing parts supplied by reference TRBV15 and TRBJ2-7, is DAMVIQNPRYQVTQFGKPVTLSCSQTLNHNVMYWYQQKSSQAPKLLFHYYDKDFNNEADTPDNFQSRRPNTSFCFLDIRSPGLGDTAMYLCPTQQGKRSQEQYFGPGTRLTVT.

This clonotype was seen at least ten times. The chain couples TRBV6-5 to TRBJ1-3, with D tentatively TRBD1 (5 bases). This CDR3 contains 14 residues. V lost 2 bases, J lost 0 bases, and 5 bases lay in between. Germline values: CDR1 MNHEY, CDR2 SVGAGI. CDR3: CASSYGGSGNTIYF. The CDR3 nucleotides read TGTGCCAGCAGTTACGGGGGCTCTGGAAACACCATATATTTT.

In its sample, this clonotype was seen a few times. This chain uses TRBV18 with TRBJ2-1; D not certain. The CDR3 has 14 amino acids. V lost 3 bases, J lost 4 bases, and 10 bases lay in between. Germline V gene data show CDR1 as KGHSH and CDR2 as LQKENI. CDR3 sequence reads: CASSPPPIYNEQFF. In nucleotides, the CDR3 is TGTGCCAGCTCACCCCCTCCCATTTACAATGAGCAGTTCTTC.

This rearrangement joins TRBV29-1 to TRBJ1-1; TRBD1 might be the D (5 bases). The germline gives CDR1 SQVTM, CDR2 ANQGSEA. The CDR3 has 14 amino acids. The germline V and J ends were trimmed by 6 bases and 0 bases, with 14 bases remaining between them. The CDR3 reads CSVLAGTLNTEAFF. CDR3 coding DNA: TGCAGCGTGCTAGCAGGGACCCTGAACACTGAAGCTTTCTTT. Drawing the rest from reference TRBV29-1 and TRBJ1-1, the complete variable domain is SAVISQKPSRDICQRGTSLTIQCQVDSQVTMMFWYRQQPGQSLTLIATANQGSEATYESGFVIDKFPISRPNLTFSTLTVSNMSPEDSSIYLCSVLAGTLNTEAFFGQGTRLTVV.

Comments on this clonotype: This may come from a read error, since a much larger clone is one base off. The CDR3 loop is CASSGTSGMGDEQSF. In nucleotides, the CDR3 is TGTGCCAGCAGTGGGACTAGCGGGATGGGCGATGAGCAGTCCTTC. The gene calls are TRBV6-4 and TRBJ2-1; TRBD2 matches at 12 bases. Germline V gene data show CDR1 as MRHNA and CDR2 as SNTAGT. The CDR3 sequence is 15 residues long.

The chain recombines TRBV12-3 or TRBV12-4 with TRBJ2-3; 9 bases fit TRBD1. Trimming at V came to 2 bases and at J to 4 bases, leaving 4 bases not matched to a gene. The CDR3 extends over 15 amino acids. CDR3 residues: CASSLKGTGSDTQYF. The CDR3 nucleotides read TGTGCCAGCAGTTTAAAGGGGACAGGGTCAGATACGCAGTATTTT.

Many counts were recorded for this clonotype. CDR3: CASRGQVNTEAFF. The CDR3 DNA reads TGTGCCAGCAGGGGACAGGTGAACACTGAAGCTTTCTTT. This chain joins TRBV27 and TRBJ1-1, with 8 bases identical to TRBD1. The germline V gene encodes CDR1 MNHEY and CDR2 SMNVEV (reference sequence). V lost 6 bases and J lost 0; bases outside the gene matches: 0. This CDR3 spans 13 amino acids.

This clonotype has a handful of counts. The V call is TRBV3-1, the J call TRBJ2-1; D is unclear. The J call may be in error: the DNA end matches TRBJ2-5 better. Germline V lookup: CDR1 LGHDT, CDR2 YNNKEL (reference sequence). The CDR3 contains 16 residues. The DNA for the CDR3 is TGTGCCAGCAGCCAGGCCTACGGACCTCGGCGGGAGACCCAGTACTTC. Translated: CASSQAYGPRRETQYF.

CDR3 in amino acids: CASEGQGGNEQFF. DNA of the CDR3: TGTGCCAGCGAAGGACAGGGGGGCAATGAGCAGTTCTTC. The chain links TRBV2 to TRBJ2-1, with TRBD1 identical over 10 bases. The CDR3 runs 13 residues. From germline, CDR1 is SNHLY and CDR2 FYNNEI. Germline trimming cut 8 bases from V and 6 bases from J; bases unmatched to any gene: 4.

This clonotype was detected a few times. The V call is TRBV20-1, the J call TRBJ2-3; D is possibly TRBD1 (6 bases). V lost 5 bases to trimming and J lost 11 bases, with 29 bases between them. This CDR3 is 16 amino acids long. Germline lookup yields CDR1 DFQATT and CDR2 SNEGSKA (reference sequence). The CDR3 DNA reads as TGCAGTGCTGAAGACCCGACAGGACGCGTCTTTGGCGAGCAGTATTTT. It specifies CSAEDPTGRVFGEQYF.

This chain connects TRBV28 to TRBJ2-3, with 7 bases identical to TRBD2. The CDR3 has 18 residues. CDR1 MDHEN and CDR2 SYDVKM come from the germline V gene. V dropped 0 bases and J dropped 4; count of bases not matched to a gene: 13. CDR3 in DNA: TGTGCCAGCAGTTTATGGGGGTCGGGACTAACGAGAGCAGATACGCAGTATTTT. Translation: CASSLWGSGLTRADTQYF.

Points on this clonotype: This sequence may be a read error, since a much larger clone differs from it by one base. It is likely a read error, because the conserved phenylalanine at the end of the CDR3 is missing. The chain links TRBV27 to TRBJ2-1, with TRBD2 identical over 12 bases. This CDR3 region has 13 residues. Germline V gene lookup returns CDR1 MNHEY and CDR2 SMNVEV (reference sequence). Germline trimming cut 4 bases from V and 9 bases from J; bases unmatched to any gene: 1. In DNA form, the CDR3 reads TGTGCCAGCAGTTGGGGACTAGCGGGTGAGCAGTTCCTC. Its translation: CASSWGLAGEQFL.

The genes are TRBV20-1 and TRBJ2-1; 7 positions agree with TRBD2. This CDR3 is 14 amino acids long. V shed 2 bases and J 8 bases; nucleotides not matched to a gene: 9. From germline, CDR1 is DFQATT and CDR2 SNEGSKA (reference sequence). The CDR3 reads CSARPVLAIHEQFF. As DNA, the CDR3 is TGCAGTGCTAGACCCGTACTAGCGATCCATGAGCAGTTCTTC.

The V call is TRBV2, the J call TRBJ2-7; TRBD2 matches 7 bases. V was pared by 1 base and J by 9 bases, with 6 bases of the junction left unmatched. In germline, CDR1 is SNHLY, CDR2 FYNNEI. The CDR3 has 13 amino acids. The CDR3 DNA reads TGTGCCAGCAGTGAAGGGCGACTAGCCCCGCAGTACTTC. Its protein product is CASSEGRLAPQYF.

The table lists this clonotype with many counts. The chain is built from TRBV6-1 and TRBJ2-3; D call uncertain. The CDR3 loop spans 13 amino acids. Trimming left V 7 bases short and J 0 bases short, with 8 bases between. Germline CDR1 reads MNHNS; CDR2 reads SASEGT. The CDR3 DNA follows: TGTGCCAGCAAGGGCTCAAGCACAGATACGCAGTATTTT. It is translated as CASKGSSTDTQYF.